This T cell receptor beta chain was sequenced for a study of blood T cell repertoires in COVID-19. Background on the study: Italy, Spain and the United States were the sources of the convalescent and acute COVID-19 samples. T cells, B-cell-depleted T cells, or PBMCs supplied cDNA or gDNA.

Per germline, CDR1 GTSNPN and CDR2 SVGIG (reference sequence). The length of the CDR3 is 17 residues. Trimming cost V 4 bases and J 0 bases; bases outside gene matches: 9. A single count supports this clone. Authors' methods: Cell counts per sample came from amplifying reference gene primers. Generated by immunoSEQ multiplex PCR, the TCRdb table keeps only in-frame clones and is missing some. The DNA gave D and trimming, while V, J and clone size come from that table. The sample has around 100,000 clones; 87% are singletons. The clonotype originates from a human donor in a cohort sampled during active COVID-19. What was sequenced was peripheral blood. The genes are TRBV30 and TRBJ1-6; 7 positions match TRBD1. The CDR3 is CAWNRQGPSSYNSPLHF. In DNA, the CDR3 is TGTGCCTGGAACCGACAGGGCCCTAGCTCCTATAATTCACCCCTCCACTTT.